These 13 T cell receptor beta chains were all obtained from the same sample, sequenced in a study of blood T cell repertoires in COVID-19. Sequenced by immunoSEQ multiplex PCR; TCRdb stores in-frame clones only, minus some. The repertoire consists of about 230,000 clones, with approximately 80% occurring once and the leading ten covering 7.5%. Sequences were obtained from peripheral blood. Receptors originate from an elderly woman with COVID-19, enrolled during active disease.

Only one count was recorded for this clone. The chain employs TRBV27 and TRBJ2-1, with TRBD1 identical over 8 bases. Germline V gene lookup returns CDR1 MNHEY and CDR2 SMNVEV (reference sequence). With V trimmed by 2 bases and J by 5 bases, 5 bases remained unmatched. This CDR3 spans 15 amino acids. CDR3 bases: TGTGCCAGCAGTTTAGTGCAGGGGGCTAACAATGAGCAGTTCTTC. Translation gives CASSLVQGANNEQFF.

The chain employs TRBV7-2 and TRBJ1-5; D may be TRBD1 (6 bases). V shed 1 base and J shed 1 base, with 8 bases lying between them. The CDR3 length is 15 residues. CDR1 is SGHTA, CDR2 FQGNSA, per germline. The CDR3 DNA reads TGTGCCAGCAGCTTAGGCGGGGGCAGCAATCAGCCCCAGCATTTT. The encoded protein is CASSLGGGSNQPQHF.

The rearrangement uses TRBV14 and TRBJ2-7; D uncertain. CDR1 and CDR2 (germline): SGHDN, FVKESK. The V and J ends lost 2 bases and 3 bases respectively, with 11 bases between them. The CDR3 totals 14 residues. The CDR3 is CASSQSLIVYEQYF. CDR3 DNA sequence: TGTGCCAGCAGCCAATCTTTAATCGTCTACGAGCAGTACTTC.

The chain employs TRBV2 and TRBJ1-3, with 9 bases matching TRBD1. Germline values: CDR1 SNHLY, CDR2 FYNNEI. This CDR3 is 15 amino acids long. Losses at the gene ends were 6 bases for V and 4 bases for J; bases not matched to a gene: 7. The CDR3 is CASRITGGGGNTIYF. CDR3 sequence (DNA): TGTGCCAGCAGAATCACAGGGGGCGGCGGAAACACCATATATTTT.

This clone was seen only once. The genes are TRBV15 and TRBJ2-5; D ambiguous. V lost 1 base to trimming and J lost 2 bases, with 2 bases between them. The CDR3 has 12 amino acids. Germline V gene sequence: CDR1 LNHNV, CDR2 YYDKDF (reference sequence). In DNA form, the CDR3 reads TGTGCCACCAGCAGAGCTCAAGAGACCCAGTACTTC. Translating gives CATSRAQETQYF.

The V call is TRBV5-1, the J call TRBJ1-6, with a weak D call TRBD1 (5 bases). The CDR3 spans 14 residues. V gave up 1 base and J gave up 5 bases, with 7 bases separating them. Germline V gene sequence: CDR1 SGHRS, CDR2 YFSETQ. The DNA of the CDR3 is TGCGCCAGCAGCTTGACAGGAGATAATTCACCCCTCCACTTT. It yields the protein CASSLTGDNSPLHF.

In this sample, this clone turned up a few times. The chain uses TRBV4-2 and TRBJ2-5; 12 positions match TRBD2. The CDR3 extends over 16 amino acids. After removal of 2 bases from V and 1 base from J, the junction contained 2 bases not matched to a gene. Looked up from germline, CDR1 is LGHNA and CDR2 is YNFKEQ. The CDR3 reads CASSQLAGGGQETQYF. The CDR3 DNA is TGTGCCAGCAGCCAACTAGCGGGAGGGGGCCAAGAGACCCAGTACTTC.

This chain joins TRBV11-2 and TRBJ2-7, with a weak D call TRBD2 (5 bases). This CDR3 has 14 residues. From germline, CDR1 is SGHAT and CDR2 FQNNGV. Trimming removed 0 bases from V and 7 bases from J, with 13 bases in between. The CDR3 DNA follows: TGTGCCAGCAGCTTAGATACACCCGGCGGGGAGCAGTACTTC. Translation gives CASSLDTPGGEQYF.

With regard to this clone: Its ends do not fully match the called genes, so a read error is possible. V and J are TRBV6-1 and TRBJ2-2; 9 bases match TRBD2. The germline V gene encodes CDR1 MNHNS and CDR2 SASEGT. The CDR3 is 19 amino acids. CDR3 bases: TGTGCCAGCCGTGACGGTGGGCTAGCGGGACCGGGGAACACCGGGGAGCTGTTTTTT. Protein: CASRDGGLAGPGNTGELFF.

DNA of the CDR3: TGCGCCAGCAGCCAAGTAGCCCGGGACACTGAAGCTTTCTTT. This translates into CASSQVARDTEAFF. The V and J genes are TRBV4-1 and TRBJ1-1, with D unresolved. Trimming cost V 1 base and J 3 bases, with 9 bases left between them. The V gene's germline CDR1 is MGHRA and CDR2 YSYEKL. This CDR3 is built from 14 residues.

J is TRBJ1-3 and V is TRBV12-5, with a tentative D call TRBD1 (5 bases). Germline loops: CDR1 LGHNT, CDR2 FRNRAP. CDR3 length equals 13 residues. Trimming took off 11 bases at V and 4 bases at J, with 15 bases between the two ends. The CDR3 protein is CALTAGGGNTIYF. DNA of the CDR3: TGTGCTCTAACTGCGGGGGGAGGAAACACCATATATTTT. Full variable domain (remainder filled in from reference TRBV12-5 and TRBJ1-3): DARVTQTPRHKVTEMGQEVTMRCQPILGHNTVFWYRQTMMQGLELLAYFRNRAPLDDSGMPKDRFSAEMPDATLATLKIQPSEPRDSAVYFCALTAGGGNTIYFGEGSWLTVV.

The chain links TRBV10-3 to TRBJ1-1; tentatively, D is TRBD1 (5 bases). Trimming left V 8 bases short and J 5 bases short, with 12 bases between. This CDR3 region has 12 residues. Germline V gives CDR1 ENHRY, CDR2 SYGVKD. CDR3 bases: TGTGCCATCGGGAGGGGCAGGACTGAAGCTTTCTTT. The encoded protein is CAIGRGRTEAFF.

This sequence joins TRBV5-1 and TRBJ2-7; 7 bases fit TRBD1. V dropped 5 bases and J dropped 0; count of bases not matched to a gene: 5. This CDR3 contains 14 residues. Germline-derived CDR1 and CDR2 are SGHRS and YFSETQ. The CDR3 protein is CASSQAGGSYEQYF. Here the CDR3 DNA reads TGCGCCAGCAGTCAGGCAGGGGGCTCCTACGAGCAGTACTTC.